The TCR beta chain described here comes from a study of cytomegalovirus exposure and HLA in healthy donors. Study-level results: There were some V segments, including TRBV6-2 and TRBV6-3, excluded as indistinguishable. Near-uniform donor sequencing depth was presumed by presence/absence analyses.

PCR involved 60 Vbeta and 13 Jbeta primers. Per the original data handling: Around 9.9 million shared chains were among the about 80 million unique TCR beta chains that a later analysis counted. TCRdb's copy holds only in-frame clones and misses some; the assay was immunoSEQ multiplex PCR. For V, J and clone size, that table is used; D and trimming come from the DNA. The sample table includes about 150,000 clones. On this clone: The antigen remains unidentified. Other nucleotide sequences in the sample specify the same CDR3.

Germline assignment: CDR1 SGHRS and CDR2 YFSETQ. This CDR3 contains 14 residues. The J segment lost 3 bases and the V segment lost 4 bases, leaving 6 bases of the junction unmatched. The rearrangement links TRBV5-1 to TRBJ2-5; 7 bases are shared with TRBD1. The TCR was taken from a woman aged 50 to 65 in good health and CMV-seronegative. Material for sequencing was PBMCs. CDR3 nucleotides: TGCGCCAGCAGCCCCGGGACAGCTGAAGAGACCCAGTACTTC. This codes for CASSPGTAEETQYF.